This T cell receptor (beta chain) was captured by sequencing in a study of cytomegalovirus exposure and HLA in healthy donors. Overall study findings and caveats: When presence/absence was analysed, sequencing depth was taken to be roughly uniform across donors. In an earlier analysis, about 90% or about 30%: the productive usage of most TCR beta V segments. Specificity of three CMV-associated chains for CMV antigens was verified in vitro.

The study ran its PCR with 60 Vbeta and 13 Jbeta primers. In the original analysis: Unique TCR beta chains numbered around 80 million in a later analysis, with roughly 9.9 million shared. This table comes from immunoSEQ multiplex PCR, and its TCRdb copy is limited to in-frame clones, with some not included. The V and J calls and clone size come from that table; D and trimming were worked out from the DNA. The sample has 85,000 to 100,000 clones; 70% to 90% are singletons. Comments on this clone: The antigen is unknown.

Germline V gives CDR1 DFQATT, CDR2 SNEGSKA (reference sequence). The CDR3 consists of 11 residues. The ends were cut back, 5 bases at V and 7 bases at J, with 9 bases in the middle. Sequencing used PBMCs. The chain couples TRBV20-1 to TRBJ2-4; D is unclear. The TCR originated in a young woman in good health and CMV-seropositive. CDR3 nucleotide sequence: TGCAGTGCTTTAGCCGTCAACATTCAGTACTTC. It specifies CSALAVNIQYF.